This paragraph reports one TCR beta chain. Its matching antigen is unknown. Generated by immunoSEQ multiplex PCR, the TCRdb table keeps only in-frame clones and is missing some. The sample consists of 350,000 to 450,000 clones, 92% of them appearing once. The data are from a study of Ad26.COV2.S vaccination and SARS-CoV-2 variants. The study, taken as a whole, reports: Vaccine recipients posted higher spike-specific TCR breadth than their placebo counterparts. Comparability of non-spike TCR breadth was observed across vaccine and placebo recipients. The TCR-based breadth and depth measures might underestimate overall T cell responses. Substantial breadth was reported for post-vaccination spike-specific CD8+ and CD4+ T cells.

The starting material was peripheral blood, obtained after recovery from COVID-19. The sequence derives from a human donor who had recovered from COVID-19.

CDR3 in DNA: TGTGCCAGCAGCTTTACTAGCGGGGGGGCCCATGAGCAGTTCTTC. Translated, it gives CASSFTSGGAHEQFF. This sequence joins TRBV7-2 and TRBJ2-1; 13 nucleotides align to TRBD2. CDR1 is SGHTA, CDR2 FQGNSA, per germline. There are 15 residues in the CDR3. Unmatched junction bases numbered 4, after V lost 3 bases and J lost 8 bases.